This TCR beta chain was recovered during a study of OX40 agonist ivuxolimab in advanced cancers. Details on this clone: Its antigen remains unidentified.

The assay was immunoSEQ multiplex PCR, and TCRdb's table has in-frame clones only and misses some. The data show tens of thousands of clones, approximately 89% seen once. Trimming at V came to 11 bases and at J to 5 bases, leaving 9 bases not matched to a gene. Germline lookup yields CDR1 ENHRY and CDR2 SYGVKD. This CDR3 comprises 14 residues. Study-wide findings and caveats: The work left the antigen specificity of expanded peripheral T cells undetermined.

This sequence joins TRBV10-3 and TRBJ2-5, with 12 bases aligning to TRBD2. The receptor was isolated from an adult with an advanced solid tumor such as melanoma, head and neck, liver or kidney cancer. This sample comprised CD4+ or CD8+ T cells sorted from blood, obtained in a trial of the OX40 agonist ivuxolimab. Here the CDR3 reads CAVSSGGAGETQYF. In DNA form, the CDR3 reads TGTGCCGTTTCTAGCGGGGGGGCCGGGGAGACCCAGTACTTC.